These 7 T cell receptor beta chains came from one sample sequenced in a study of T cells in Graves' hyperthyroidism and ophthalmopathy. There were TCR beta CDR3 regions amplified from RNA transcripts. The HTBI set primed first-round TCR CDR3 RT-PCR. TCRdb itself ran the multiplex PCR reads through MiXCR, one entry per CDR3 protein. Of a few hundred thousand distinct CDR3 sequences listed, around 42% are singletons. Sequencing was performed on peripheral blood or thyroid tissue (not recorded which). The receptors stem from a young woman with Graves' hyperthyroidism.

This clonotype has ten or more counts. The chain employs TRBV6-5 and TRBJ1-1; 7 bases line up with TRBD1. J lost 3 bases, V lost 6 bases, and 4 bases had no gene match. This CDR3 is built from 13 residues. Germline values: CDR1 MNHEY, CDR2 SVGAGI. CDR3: CASSRQGDTEAFF. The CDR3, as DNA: TGTGCCAGCAGCCGACAGGGTGACACTGAAGCTTTCTTT.

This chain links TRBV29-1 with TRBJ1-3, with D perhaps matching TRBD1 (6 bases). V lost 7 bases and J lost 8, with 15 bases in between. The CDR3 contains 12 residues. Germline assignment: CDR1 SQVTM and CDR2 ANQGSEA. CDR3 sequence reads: CSELSRGDTIYF. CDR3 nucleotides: TGCAGCGAGTTGAGCAGGGGAGACACCATATATTTT. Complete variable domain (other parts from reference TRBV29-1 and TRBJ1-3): SAVISQKPSRDICQRGTSLTIQCQVDSQVTMMFWYRQQPGQSLTLIATANQGSEATYESGFVIDKFPISRPNLTFSTLTVSNMSPEDSSIYLCSELSRGDTIYFGEGSWLTVV.

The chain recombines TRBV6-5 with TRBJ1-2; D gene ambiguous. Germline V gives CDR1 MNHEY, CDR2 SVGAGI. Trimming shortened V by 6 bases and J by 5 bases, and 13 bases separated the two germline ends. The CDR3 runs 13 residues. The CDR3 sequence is CASRLAGAYGYTF. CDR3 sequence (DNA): TGTGCCAGCAGGCTAGCGGGAGCATATGGCTACACCTTC.

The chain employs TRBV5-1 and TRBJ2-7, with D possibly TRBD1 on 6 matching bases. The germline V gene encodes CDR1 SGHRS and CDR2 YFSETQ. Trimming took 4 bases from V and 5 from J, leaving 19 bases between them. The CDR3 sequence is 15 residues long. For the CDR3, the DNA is TGCGCCAGCAGCCCCAGGCAGGGGTCGTACAACGAGCAGTACTTC. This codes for CASSPRQGSYNEQYF.

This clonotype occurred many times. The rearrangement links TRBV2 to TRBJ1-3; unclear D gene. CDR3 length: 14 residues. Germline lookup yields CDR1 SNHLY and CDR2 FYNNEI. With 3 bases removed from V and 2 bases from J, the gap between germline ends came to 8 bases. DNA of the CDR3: TGTGCCAGCAGTGAGGAGGTGGCTGGAAACACCATATATTTT. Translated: CASSEEVAGNTIYF. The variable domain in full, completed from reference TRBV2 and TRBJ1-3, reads EPEVTQTPSHQVTQMGQEVILRCVPISNHLYFYWYRQILGQKVEFLVSFYNNEISEKSEIFDDQFSVERPDGSNFTLKIRSTKLEDSAMYFCASSEEVAGNTIYFGEGSWLTVV.

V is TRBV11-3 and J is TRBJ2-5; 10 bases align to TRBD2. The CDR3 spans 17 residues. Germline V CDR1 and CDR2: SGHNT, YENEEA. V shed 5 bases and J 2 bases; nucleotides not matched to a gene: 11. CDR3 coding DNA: TGTGCCAGCAGCCAAAACCTAGCGGGAGCGTCACAAGAGACCCAGTACTTC. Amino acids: CASSQNLAGASQETQYF. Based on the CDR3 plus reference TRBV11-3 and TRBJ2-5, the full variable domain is EAGVVQSPRYKIIEKKQPVAFWCNPISGHNTLYWYLQNLGQGPELLIRYENEEAVDDSQLPKDRFSAERLKGVDSTLKIQPAELGDSAVYLCASSQNLAGASQETQYFGPGTRLLVL.

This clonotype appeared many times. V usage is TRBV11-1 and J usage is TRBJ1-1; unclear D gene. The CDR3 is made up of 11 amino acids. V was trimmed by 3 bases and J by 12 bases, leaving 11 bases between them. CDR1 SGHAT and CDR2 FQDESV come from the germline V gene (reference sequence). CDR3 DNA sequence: TGTGCCAGCAGCTTCCAATTGGAAACTTTCTTT. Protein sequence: CASSFQLETFF. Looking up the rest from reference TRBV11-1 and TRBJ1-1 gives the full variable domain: EAEVAQSPRYKITEKSQAVAFWCDPISGHATLYWYRQILGQGPELLVQFQDESVVDDSQLPKDRFSAERLKGVDSTLKIQPAELGDSAMYLCASSFQLETFFGQGTRLTVV.